This T cell receptor (beta chain) was observed in a study of T cell clonality in common variable immunodeficiency. Germline lookup yields CDR1 DFQATT and CDR2 SNEGSKA (reference sequence). V shed 6 bases, J shed 4 bases, and the junction held 2 bases outside the gene matches. The CDR3 length is 14 residues. Libraries were prepared by immunoSEQ multiplex PCR; TCRdb keeps only in-frame clonotypes and omits some of them. The data show roughly 70,000 clones, none appearing only once, with about 1.7% held by the ten largest. General observations from the study: Authors noted CVID clonality's cause needs subpopulation repertoire sequencing.

This clone was observed at least ten times. Its antigen is not identified. Coverage ceases 3 residues before the CDR3 finishes, and the germline J gene fills in the end. Sequencing was performed on peripheral blood mononuclear cells. The genes are TRBV20-1 and TRBJ2-2; 13 bases match TRBD2. This TCR was sampled from a person aged 18 to 70 in good health. CDR3 bases read: TGCAGTGCCCGGACTAGCGGGGGCACCGGGGAG. Its translation is CSARTSGGTGE. The CDR3 as a whole reads CSARTSGGTGELFF.